A single sample gave rise to the 8 T cell receptor beta chains below, sequenced in a study of blood T cell repertoires in COVID-19. Method: immunoSEQ multiplex PCR; TCRdb's copy keeps in-frame clones and lacks some. The sample contains approximately 210,000 clones, roughly four fifths of which appear only once. Material for sequencing was peripheral blood. The receptor set was obtained from a woman in her 50s with active or convalescent COVID-19.

This chain links TRBV7-6 with TRBJ1-5, with D possibly matching TRBD1 (5 bases). V dropped 4 bases and J dropped 3 bases, with 13 bases sitting between them. CDR1 and CDR2 (germline): SGHVS, FNYEAQ. The CDR3 runs to 15 residues. The CDR3 spells CASSSPTVSNQPQHF. In DNA, the CDR3 is TGTGCCAGCAGCTCCCCGACAGTCTCCAATCAGCCCCAGCATTTT. Using reference TRBV7-6 and TRBJ1-5 for the parts outside the CDR3, the full variable domain is GAGVSQSPRYKVTKRGQDVALRCDPISGHVSLYWYRQALGQGPEFLTYFNYEAQQDKSGLPNDRFSAERPEGSISTLTIQRTEQRDSAMYRCASSSPTVSNQPQHFGDGTRLSIL.

This clone was picked up one time. The chain uses TRBV6-5 and TRBJ1-1; the match to TRBD1 covers 12 bases. Trimming removed 6 bases from V and 5 bases from J; junction bases left unmatched: 4. Germline CDR1 and CDR2: MNHEY and SVGAGI. The CDR3 is 14 residues long. CDR3 DNA: TGTGCCAGCAGGTGGGACAGGGGGCGAACTGAAGCTTTCTTT. Its protein product is CASRWDRGRTEAFF.

The chain joins TRBV11-2 to TRBJ2-7, with D tentatively TRBD1 (5 bases). This CDR3 is built from 13 residues. CDR1 is SGHAT, CDR2 FQNNGV, per germline. Trimming shortened V by 8 bases and J by 2 bases, and 13 bases separated the two germline ends. DNA of the CDR3: TGTGCCAGCGGCTCCGGACACCCCTACGAGCAGTACGTC. Amino acid sequence: CASGSGHPYEQYV.

V is TRBV4-2 and J is TRBJ1-3, with 9 bases aligning to TRBD1. CDR1 is LGHNA and CDR2 is YNFKEQ in the germline V gene. The CDR3 loop spans 15 amino acids. Trimming removed 5 bases from V and 4 bases from J; junction bases left unmatched: 6. CDR3 sequence: CASSDRTGAGNTIYF. CDR3 coding DNA: TGTGCCAGCAGCGATAGGACAGGGGCGGGAAACACCATATATTTT.

For the CDR3, the DNA is TGTGCCAGCGGGACTAGCGGTGGGCGGAAGCAGTTCTTC. Amino acid sequence: CASGTSGGRKQFF. This chain joins TRBV7-9 and TRBJ2-1, with TRBD2 matching 11 bases. The germline V gene has CDR1 SEHNR and CDR2 FQNEAQ (reference sequence). The CDR3 covers 13 residues. V was clipped by 8 bases and J by 11 bases; unmatched bases: 8.

The chain combines TRBV28 with TRBJ1-6, with 10 nucleotides matching TRBD1. CDR1 MDHEN and CDR2 SYDVKM come from the germline V gene. V gave up 0 bases and J gave up 7 bases; unmatched junction bases: 3. The CDR3 sequence is 16 residues long. The CDR3 DNA sequence: TGTGCCAGCAGTTTATGGGGACAGGGGAGAAATTCACCCCTCCACTTT. It codes for CASSLWGQGRNSPLHF. The whole variable domain, remainder taken from reference TRBV28 and TRBJ1-6, is DVKVTQSSRYLVKRTGEKVFLECVQDMDHENMFWYRQDPGLGLRLIYFSYDVKMKEKGDIPEGYSVSREKKERFSLILESASTNQTSMYLCASSLWGQGRNSPLHFGNGTRLTVT.

This chain connects TRBV28 to TRBJ1-3; D not resolved. Between the trimmed V and J ends, which lost 9 bases and 0 bases, there was a span of 12 bases. This CDR3 spans 14 amino acids. The V gene's germline CDR1 is MDHEN and CDR2 SYDVKM. The CDR3, as DNA: TGTGCCAGTAACGGCGGCGACTCTGGAAACACCATATATTTT. Protein product: CASNGGDSGNTIYF.

The table lists this clone with a few counts. The V call is TRBV11-2, the J call TRBJ2-3; 9 positions agree with TRBD2. The germline V gene encodes CDR1 SGHAT and CDR2 FQNNGV. V lost 5 bases, J lost 4 bases, and 19 bases stayed unmatched. The CDR3 length is 19 residues. CDR3 protein: CASSILMGLAGGPSDTQYF. CDR3 nucleotide sequence: TGTGCCAGCAGCATTCTGATGGGGTTGGCGGGAGGGCCCTCAGATACGCAGTATTTT. The full variable domain, in which reference TRBV11-2 and TRBJ2-3 provide the parts outside the CDR3, is EAGVAQSPRYKIIEKRQSVAFWCNPISGHATLYWYQQILGQGPKLLIQFQNNGVVDDSQLPKDRFSAERLKGVDSTLKIQPAKLEDSAVYLCASSILMGLAGGPSDTQYFGPGTRLTVL.